This is a list of T cell receptor beta chains from one sample in a study of naive and memory T cell subsets. TCRdb used MiXCR to reprocess the UMI-ligation and nested PCR reads, holding one entry per CDR3 protein. The data hold over 65,000 distinct CDR3 sequences, with over 9% observed a single time. The sequencing input was naive CD8+ T cells from blood. These TCRs come from a human donor in good health. Each CDR3 is given with its conserved first and last residue. Fields, in order: D gene, J gene, clone size, V gene, CDR3 protein, CDR3 DNA. The D gene is left open where the match is weak. Clone size is shown for a subset of rows, as once, few, many or a class of expanded clone.

TRBD1,TRBJ1-6,many,TRBV20-1,CSAPDRETNSPLHF,TGCAGTGCTCCGGACAGGGAAACGAATTCACCCCTCCACTTT
TRBD1,TRBJ1-5,few,TRBV5-6,CASSAGQGAQPQHF,TGTGCCAGCAGCGCCGGACAGGGAGCCCAGCCCCAGCATTTT
TRBD2,TRBJ2-1,few,TRBV5-1,CASSPGGGYNEQFF,TGCGCCAGCAGCCCTGGGGGAGGGTACAATGAGCAGTTCTTC
TRBD1,TRBJ2-7,-,TRBV3-1,CASSPRGQGLYEQYF,TGTGCCAGCAGCCCTCGGGGACAGGGGTTGTACGAGCAGTACTTC
-,TRBJ2-7,many,TRBV28,CAVGPSENYEQYF,TGTGCCGTCGGGCCGTCGGAGAATTACGAGCAGTACTTC
TRBD1,TRBJ2-1,few,TRBV29-1,CSAGWTGVNEQFF,TGCAGCGCCGGCTGGACAGGGGTGAATGAGCAGTTCTTC
-,TRBJ2-5,many,TRBV27,CASTGGRGRGETQYF,TGTGCCAGCACTGGGGGTAGGGGTCGGGGAGAGACCCAGTACTTC
TRBD2,TRBJ2-3,many,TRBV20-1,CSARVAAGAADTQYF,TGCAGTGCTAGAGTAGCAGCGGGAGCGGCAGATACGCAGTATTTT
-,TRBJ2-2,-,TRBV7-6,CASSLEILGQPNTGELFF,TGTGCCAGCAGCTTAGAAATTTTAGGGCAGCCGAACACCGGGGAGCTGTTTTTT
-,TRBJ2-7,few,TRBV7-9,CASSPVTAEQYF,TGTGCCAGCAGCCCAGTTACTGCCGAGCAGTACTTC
-,TRBJ2-2,-,TRBV10-3,CAIRDQTGEAGELFF,TGTGCCATCAGGGACCAAACAGGGGAGGCCGGGGAGCTGTTTTTT
TRBD2,TRBJ2-1,many,TRBV12-3/TRBV12-4,CASSSRTSGYNEQFF,TGTGCCAGCAGCTCCCGGACTAGCGGGTACAATGAGCAGTTCTTC
-,TRBJ2-7,few,TRBV10-3,CAISPIEQGSSYEQYF,TGTGCCATCAGCCCTATAGAACAGGGATCATCCTACGAGCAGTACTTC
-,TRBJ1-1,many,TRBV23-1,CASSQDSLRGENTEAFF,TGCGCCAGCAGTCAAGACTCCCTAAGGGGAGAGAACACTGAAGCTTTCTTT
-,TRBJ1-1,many,TRBV3-1,CASSPGTGLGTEAFF,TGTGCCAGCAGCCCCGGGACCGGGCTGGGCACTGAAGCTTTCTTT
-,TRBJ2-1,few,TRBV7-9,CATSGPQTGTEQFF,TGTGCCACCTCGGGACCTCAAACAGGGACTGAGCAGTTCTTC
TRBD2,TRBJ2-7,-,TRBV5-6,CASSLGSSGNYEQYF,TGTGCCAGCAGCTTGGGGTCTAGCGGGAACTACGAGCAGTACTTC
-,TRBJ1-1,few,TRBV27,CASSLSSRGNTEAFF,TGTGCCAGCAGTTTATCATCCAGGGGGAACACTGAAGCTTTCTTT
TRBD2,TRBJ2-7,many,TRBV27,CASSSGLAGSLYF,TGTGCCAGCAGTTCTGGACTAGCGGGATCCCTGTACTTC
-,TRBJ2-1,many,TRBV6-5,CASSYVADNEQFF,TGTGCCAGCAGTTACGTAGCTGACAATGAGCAGTTCTTC
-,TRBJ2-7,many,TRBV28,CASSSAGLFEGSYEQYF,TGTGCCAGCAGTTCCGCTGGACTTTTTGAGGGCTCCTACGAGCAGTACTTC
-,TRBJ2-3,few,TRBV7-8,CASSLAEGLNTDTQYF,TGTGCCAGCAGCTTAGCTGAAGGACTTAACACAGATACGCAGTATTTT
TRBD2,TRBJ2-1,few,TRBV29-1,CSVEGERDTSEQFF,TGCAGCGTTGAAGGAGAGCGGGATACGAGTGAGCAGTTCTTC
TRBD1,TRBJ2-4,few,TRBV12-3/TRBV12-4,CASSPSDRVKLAKNIQYF,TGTGCCAGCAGTCCCTCGGACAGGGTCAAACTAGCCAAAAACATTCAGTACTTC
-,TRBJ1-4,many,TRBV4-3,CASSQDASLDEKLFF,TGCGCCAGCAGCCAAGATGCGTCTCTAGATGAAAAACTGTTTTTT
TRBD2,TRBJ2-1,-,TRBV19,CASSEGLVFSYNEQFF,TGTGCCAGTAGTGAGGGACTAGTGTTCTCCTACAATGAGCAGTTCTTC
-,TRBJ2-3,many,TRBV6-5,CASSYSGHTDTQYF,TGTGCCAGCAGTTACTCAGGGCACACAGATACGCAGTATTTT
-,TRBJ2-3,-,TRBV7-8,CASSLYVGGRTDTQYF,TGTGCCAGCAGCTTATATGTGGGGGGACGCACAGATACGCAGTATTTT
-,TRBJ2-1,many,TRBV7-6,CASSLSNWGGGEQTITYNEQFF,TGTGCCAGCAGCTTATCAAATTGGGGAGGGGGCGAGCAAACGATAACCTACAATGAGCAGTTCTTC
-,TRBJ1-4,many,TRBV4-2,CASSQPVGANEKLFF,TGTGCCAGCAGCCAACCTGTAGGGGCTAATGAAAAACTGTTTTTT
-,TRBJ2-7,-,TRBV28,CASKEVGASYEQYF,TGTGCCAGCAAGGAAGTCGGGGCGTCCTACGAGCAGTACTTC
-,TRBJ2-7,few,TRBV29-1,CSVGGGINHDEQYF,TGCAGCGTTGGTGGAGGTATTAATCACGACGAGCAGTACTTC
-,TRBJ2-2,few,TRBV12-5,CASVNPSNTGELFF,TGTGCTAGTGTCAACCCCTCGAACACCGGGGAGCTGTTTTTT
-,TRBJ1-2,-,TRBV5-5,CASSLDSQYSNYGYTF,TGTGCCAGCAGCTTGGACTCGCAGTACTCTAACTATGGCTACACCTTC
TRBD2,TRBJ2-1,-,TRBV30,CAQRGSGSVCF,TGTGCCCAGAGGGGTAGCGGGAGTGTCTGCTTC
-,TRBJ2-1,many,TRBV28,CASLGQYNEQFF,TGTGCCAGCCTAGGACAGTACAATGAGCAGTTCTTC
-,TRBJ2-7,-,TRBV12-3/TRBV12-4,CASKDGTYEQYF,TGTGCCAGCAAGGACGGGACCTACGAGCAGTACTTC
TRBD1,TRBJ2-7,many,TRBV30,CAWSDPGQDEQYF,TGTGCCTGGAGCGATCCGGGACAGGACGAGCAGTACTTC
-,TRBJ2-7,few,TRBV7-9,CASRDGSSYEQYF,TGTGCCAGCCGGGACGGGAGCTCCTACGAGCAGTACTTC
TRBD2,TRBJ2-7,many,TRBV10-1,CASSTSGSSYEQYF,TGCGCCAGCAGCACTAGCGGGAGCTCCTACGAGCAGTACTTC
-,TRBJ2-1,-,TRBV27,CASSLILGGDEQFF,TGTGCCAGCAGTTTAATCCTGGGTGGGGATGAGCAGTTCTTC